This TCR beta chain was sequenced for a study of T cell responses to AZD1222 COVID-19 vaccine. Some clones are missing from TCRdb's copy, which holds only in-frame ones; the method was immunoSEQ multiplex PCR. The repertoire holds about 140,000 clones, with roughly 92% as singletons. Whole-study results and caveats: It should be noted that donors were predominantly white British and more often female, and clonal diversity was possibly underestimated. None of the repertoires were sampled until the peak T cell response had passed.

V lost 5 bases to trimming and J lost 4 bases; unmatched junction nucleotides: 7. The CDR3 contains 15 residues. Germline loops: CDR1 SGHRS, CDR2 YFSETQ. In regard to this clone: Its antigen is unknown.

The starting material was peripheral blood, obtained 28 days after the second AZD1222 dose. This TCR was sampled from an adult who received the AZD1222 COVID-19 vaccine. The V call is TRBV5-1, the J call TRBJ1-4, with 8 bases identical to TRBD1. This CDR3 is CASRPGTGGNEKLFF. The CDR3 DNA is TGCGCCAGCAGGCCGGGGACAGGCGGTAATGAAAAACTGTTTTTT.